The 2 T cell receptor beta chains presented below share a single source sample, sequenced in a study of blood T cells in healthy people across ages. A second PCR, run for about 7 to 11 cycles, used a sample-barcoded 5' primer plus a J-beta primer mix. Via MiXCR, TCRdb re-called the 5' RACE reads, giving one row per CDR3 protein. Among about 930,000 distinct CDR3 sequences listed, approximately 32% were seen once. The same sample was also studied in work on T cells of mothers and their children.

Sample: blood. The receptors shown here come from a woman aged 40 to 55 in good health.

In its sample, this clonotype was seen many times. The chain combines TRBV5-6 with TRBJ2-7; the D gene is possibly TRBD1 (5 bases). The CDR3 length is 15 residues. The V and J ends lost 5 bases and 1 base respectively, with 16 bases between them. The germline V gene encodes CDR1 SGHDT and CDR2 YYEEEE. CDR3 nucleotides: TGTGCCAGCAGACTCGCGCCGTCAGGGTCCTACGAGCAGTACTTC. Encoded protein: CASRLAPSGSYEQYF.

This clonotype was found a few times. The V gene is TRBV12-3 or TRBV12-4, the J gene TRBJ1-2; tentatively, D is TRBD1 (5 bases). V shed 10 bases and J shed 4 bases, with 13 bases lying between them. This CDR3 is built from 12 residues. CDR3 coding DNA: TGTGCCACCCTGGGGCGTGGCTATGGCTACACCTTC. Translating gives CATLGRGYGYTF.